The 3 T cell receptor beta chains presented below share a single source sample, sequenced in a study of blood T cell repertoires in COVID-19. Generated by immunoSEQ multiplex PCR, the TCRdb table keeps only in-frame clones and is missing some. In the table there are about 51,000 clones, around 84% of which are singletons. The sample was peripheral blood. The receptors derive from a man aged 45-60 years with acute or convalescent COVID-19.

This chain uses TRBV2 with TRBJ2-3; a weak D match, TRBD2 (6 bases). This CDR3 has 16 residues. Germline assignment: CDR1 SNHLY and CDR2 FYNNEI. With 7 bases removed from V and 0 bases from J, the gap between germline ends came to 17 bases. The CDR3 spells CASKGGAGSSTDTQYF. The CDR3 coding sequence is TGTGCCAGCAAAGGAGGGGCGGGATCTAGCACAGATACGCAGTATTTT.

The rearrangement uses TRBV28 and TRBJ1-2; 8 bases match TRBD1. The germline gives CDR1 MDHEN, CDR2 SYDVKM. V lost 11 bases, J lost 1 base, and 3 bases stayed unmatched. The CDR3 length is 12 residues. The chain's CDR3 is CAATGGNYGYTF. The CDR3 DNA reads as TGTGCCGCTACAGGGGGTAACTATGGCTACACCTTC.

CDR3 in amino acids: CASRRQGSHEQYF. CDR3 nucleotide sequence: TGTGCCAGCAGAAGACAGGGATCCCACGAGCAGTACTTC. The genes are TRBV27 and TRBJ2-7; TRBD1 matches at 7 bases. J was trimmed by 5 bases and V by 6 bases; bases with no gene match: 7. The CDR3 loop spans 13 amino acids. The germline V gene encodes CDR1 MNHEY and CDR2 SMNVEV (reference sequence).